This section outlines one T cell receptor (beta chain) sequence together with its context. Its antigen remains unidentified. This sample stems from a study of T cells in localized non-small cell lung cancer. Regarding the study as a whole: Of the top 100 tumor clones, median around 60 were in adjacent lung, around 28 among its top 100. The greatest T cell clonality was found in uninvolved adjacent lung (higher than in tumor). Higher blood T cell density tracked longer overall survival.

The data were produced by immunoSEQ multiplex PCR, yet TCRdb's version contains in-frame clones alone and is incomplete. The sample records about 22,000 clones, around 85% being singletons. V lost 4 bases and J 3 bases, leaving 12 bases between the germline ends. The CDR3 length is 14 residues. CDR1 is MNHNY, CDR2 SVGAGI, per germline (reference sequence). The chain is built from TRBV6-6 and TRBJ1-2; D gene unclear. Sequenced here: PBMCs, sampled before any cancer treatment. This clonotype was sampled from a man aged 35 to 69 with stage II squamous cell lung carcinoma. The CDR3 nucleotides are TGTGCCAGCAGTTCCCGGGGAGCCTACTATGGCTACACCTTC. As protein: CASSSRGAYYGYTF.